This entry lists 9 T cell receptor beta chains sequenced from one sample in a study of T cell responses to AZD1222 COVID-19 vaccine. Measured with immunoSEQ multiplex PCR; TCRdb has only the in-frame clones, and not every one. The profile shows around 83,000 clones, roughly 88% of them singletons. The sample here was peripheral blood, taken on day 0 of AZD1222 vaccination. The receptors shown here come from an adult in good health.

The chain couples TRBV3-1 (or the pseudogene TRBV3-2) to TRBJ1-2; perhaps TRBD1 as D (5 bases). The CDR3 loop spans 16 amino acids. V shed 0 bases and J shed 6 bases, with 17 bases lying between them. Germline V lookup: CDR1 LGHDT, CDR2 YNNKEL (reference sequence). The CDR3 loop reads CASSQDKGGVSDGYTF. CDR3 sequence (DNA): TGTGCCAGCAGCCAAGATAAGGGAGGGGTGTCCGATGGCTACACCTTC.

This chain links TRBV13 with TRBJ1-4; D remains unclear. Trimming took off 5 bases at V and 4 bases at J, with 11 bases between the two ends. This CDR3 region has 14 residues. CDR1 is PRHDT and CDR2 is FYEKMQ in the germline V gene (reference sequence). The CDR3 is CASSAGSFNEKLFF. CDR3 sequence (DNA): TGTGCCAGCAGCGCAGGTAGTTTTAATGAAAAACTGTTTTTT.

This sequence joins TRBV9 and TRBJ2-7, with a tentative D call TRBD1 (6 bases). V was shortened by 2 bases and J by 2 bases, with 11 bases between the two germline ends. This CDR3 has 14 amino acids. Germline CDR1 and CDR2: SGDLS and YYNGEE. In DNA form, the CDR3 reads TGTGCCAGCAGCGTCTCGGACAGAACCTACGAGCAGTACTTC. It codes for CASSVSDRTYEQYF. The complete variable domain, with remaining parts taken from reference TRBV9 and TRBJ2-7, reads DSGVTQTPKHLITATGQRVTLRCSPRSGDLSVYWYQQSLDQGLQFLIQYYNGEERAKGNILERFSAQQFPDLHSELNLSSLELGDSALYFCASSVSDRTYEQYFGPGTRLTVT.

This chain joins TRBV10-3 and TRBJ1-2; D perhaps matches TRBD1 (5 bases). Germline CDR1 reads ENHRY; CDR2 reads SYGVKD. CDR3 size: 15 residues. Trimming removed 2 bases from V and 6 bases from J, with 16 bases in between. CDR3 region: CAISEGGEGIHGYTF. The CDR3 nucleotides are TGTGCCATCAGTGAGGGAGGTGAGGGGATACATGGCTACACCTTC.

Only a few counts were recorded for this clone. The V and J genes are TRBV5-8 and TRBJ2-1; no clear D gene. Germline loops: CDR1 SGHTS, CDR2 YDEGEE. The CDR3 sequence is 16 residues long. V lost 1 base, J lost 0 bases, and 11 bases lay in between. The CDR3 reads CASSLFSRVSYNEQFF. In nucleotides, the CDR3 is TGTGCCAGCAGCTTGTTTTCCCGGGTCTCCTACAATGAGCAGTTCTTC.

The chain employs TRBV5-5 and TRBJ2-7, with 12 bases matching TRBD2. Looked up from germline, CDR1 is SGHKS and CDR2 is YYEKEE (reference sequence). This CDR3 has 15 residues. The V gene end was trimmed by 0 bases and the J gene end by 3 bases; junction bases not matched to a gene: 1. The CDR3 bases are TGTGCCAGCAGCTTGGGGGGACTAGCGGGCTACGAGCAGTACTTC. This sequence encodes CASSLGGLAGYEQYF.

This rearrangement joins TRBV5-4 to TRBJ2-7; 12 nucleotides line up with TRBD2. After removal of 4 bases from V and 6 bases from J, the junction contained 8 bases not matched to a gene. The CDR3 is made up of 15 amino acids. Germline-derived CDR1 and CDR2 are SGHNT and YYREEE (reference sequence). The CDR3 DNA reads TGTGCCAGCAGCCCAGCTAGCGGGAGGGCGGGCGAGCAGTACTTC. Translation: CASSPASGRAGEQYF. The variable domain in full, completed from reference TRBV5-4 and TRBJ2-7, reads ETGVTQSPTHLIKTRGQQVTLRCSSQSGHNTVSWYQQALGQGPQFIFQYYREEENGRGNFPPRFSGLQFPNYSSELNVNALELDDSALYLCASSPASGRAGEQYFGPGTRLTVT.

The V call is TRBV24-1, the J call TRBJ1-5, with a possible D match to TRBD1 (5 bases). V was clipped by 3 bases and J by 0 bases, with 8 bases between them. CDR1 and CDR2 (germline): KGHDR, SFDVKD. This CDR3 region has 15 residues. The chain's CDR3 is CATSDADSSNQPQHF. The CDR3 nucleotides are TGTGCCACCAGTGATGCCGACAGTAGCAATCAGCCCCAGCATTTT.

This chain connects TRBV19 to TRBJ2-2; TRBD2 matches 9 bases. Trimming cost V 4 bases and J 7 bases; bases outside gene matches: 16. The CDR3 sequence is 18 residues long. In germline, CDR1 is LNHDA, CDR2 SQIVND (reference sequence). The chain's CDR3 is CASSTLLGGRAPVGELFF. In DNA, the CDR3 is TGTGCCAGTAGTACACTACTGGGCGGGAGGGCCCCGGTCGGGGAGCTGTTTTTT.